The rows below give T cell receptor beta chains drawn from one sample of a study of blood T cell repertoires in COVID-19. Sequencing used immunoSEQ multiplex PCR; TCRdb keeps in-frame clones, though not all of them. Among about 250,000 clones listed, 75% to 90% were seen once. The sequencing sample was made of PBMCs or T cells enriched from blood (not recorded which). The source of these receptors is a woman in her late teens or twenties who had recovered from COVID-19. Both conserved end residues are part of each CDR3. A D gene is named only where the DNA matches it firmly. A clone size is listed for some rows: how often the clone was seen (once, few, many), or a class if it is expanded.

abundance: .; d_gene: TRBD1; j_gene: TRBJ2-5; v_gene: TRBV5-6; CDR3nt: TGTGCCAGCAGCTTGGTAAGCGAGGGGGCAGAGACCCAGTACTTC; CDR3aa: CASSLVSEGAETQYF
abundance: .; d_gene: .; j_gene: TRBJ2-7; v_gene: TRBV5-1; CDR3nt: TGCGCCAGCAGCTATCCGGGGGATTACGAGCAGTACTTC; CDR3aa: CASSYPGDYEQYF
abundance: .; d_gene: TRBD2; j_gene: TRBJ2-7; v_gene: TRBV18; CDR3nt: TGTGCCAGCTCACCACCGAGCGGGAGATACGAGCAGTACTTC; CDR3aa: CASSPPSGRYEQYF
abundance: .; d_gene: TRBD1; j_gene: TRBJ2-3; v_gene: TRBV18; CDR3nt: TGTGCCAGCTCAGAGGACAGGGGGGCAGATACGCAGTATTTT; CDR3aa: CASSEDRGADTQYF
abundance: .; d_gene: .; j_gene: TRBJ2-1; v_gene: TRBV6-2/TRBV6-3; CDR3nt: TGTGCCAGCAGTTTCAGAGACAGGCTCAATGAGCAGTTCTTC; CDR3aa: CASSFRDRLNEQFF
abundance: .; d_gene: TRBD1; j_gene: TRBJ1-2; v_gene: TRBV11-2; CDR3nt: TGTGCCAGCAGCTTTGACAGGGGAGGAGATGGCTACACCTTC; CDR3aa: CASSFDRGGDGYTF
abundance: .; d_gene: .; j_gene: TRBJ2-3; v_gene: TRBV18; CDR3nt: TGTGCCAGCTCACCAGAGTCGGATACGCAGTATTTT; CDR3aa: CASSPESDTQYF
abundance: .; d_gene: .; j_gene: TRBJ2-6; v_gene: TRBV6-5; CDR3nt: TGTGCCAGCAGTTTCGACAACTCTGGGGCCAACGTCCTGACTTTC; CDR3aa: CASSFDNSGANVLTF
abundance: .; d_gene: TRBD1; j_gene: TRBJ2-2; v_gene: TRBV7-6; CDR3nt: TGTGCCAGCAGCCGGACAGGGGTTCACACCGGGGAGCTGTTTTTT; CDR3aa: CASSRTGVHTGELFF
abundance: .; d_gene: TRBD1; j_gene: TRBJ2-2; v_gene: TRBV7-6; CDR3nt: TGTGCCAGCAGCACGGGACAGTCCGGCGGGGAGCTGTTTTTT; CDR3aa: CASSTGQSGGELFF
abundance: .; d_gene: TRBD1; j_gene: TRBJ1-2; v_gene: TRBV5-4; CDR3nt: TGTGCCAGCAGCCCTGTCCGGTTGGCAGGGGGCACCTATGGCTACACCTTC; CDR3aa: CASSPVRLAGGTYGYTF
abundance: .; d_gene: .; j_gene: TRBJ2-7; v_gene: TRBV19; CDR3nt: TGTGCCAGTAGTAAAACAGGTAGCTCCTACGAGCAGTACTTC; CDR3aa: CASSKTGSSYEQYF
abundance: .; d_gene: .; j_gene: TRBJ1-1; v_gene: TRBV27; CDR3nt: TGTGCCAGCAGTCCTGCGGGGGGCACTGAAGCTTTCTTT; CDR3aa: CASSPAGGTEAFF
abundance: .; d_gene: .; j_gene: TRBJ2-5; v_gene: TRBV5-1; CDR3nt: TGCGCCAGCAGCTTGGGAGGTCGGGAGACCCAGTACTTC; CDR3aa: CASSLGGRETQYF
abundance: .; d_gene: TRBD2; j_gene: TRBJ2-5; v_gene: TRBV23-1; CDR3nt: TGCGCCAGCAGTCGGGATTTTAGGACTAGCGGGGATCAGACCCAGTACTTC; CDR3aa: CASSRDFRTSGDQTQYF
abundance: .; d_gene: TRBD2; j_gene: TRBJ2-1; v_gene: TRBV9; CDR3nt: TGTGCCAGCAGCGCGGTCGCTAGCGGGGGGTTCAATGAGCAGTTCTTC; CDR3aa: CASSAVASGGFNEQFF
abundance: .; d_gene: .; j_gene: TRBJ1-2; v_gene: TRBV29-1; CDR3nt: TGCAGCGTTGAGCCTCGGGTTAACTATGGCTACACCTTC; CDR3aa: CSVEPRVNYGYTF
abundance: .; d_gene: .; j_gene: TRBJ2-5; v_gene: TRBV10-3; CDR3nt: TGTGCCATCATGGGCAGCTCACAAGAGACCCAGTACTTC; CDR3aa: CAIMGSSQETQYF
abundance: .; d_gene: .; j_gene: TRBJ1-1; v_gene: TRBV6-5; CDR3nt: TGTGCCAGCAGGGACGGGGTCACTGAAGCTTTCTTT; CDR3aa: CASRDGVTEAFF
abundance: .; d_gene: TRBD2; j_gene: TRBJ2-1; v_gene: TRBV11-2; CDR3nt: TGTGCCAGCAGCTTACCCACTAGCGGGGCCACGAGCTCCTACAATGAGCAGTTCTTC; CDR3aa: CASSLPTSGATSSYNEQFF
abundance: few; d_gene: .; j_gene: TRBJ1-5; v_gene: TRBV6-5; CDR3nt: TGTGCCAGCAGTCTGCGGGCCCGAAATCAGCCCCAGCATTTT; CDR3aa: CASSLRARNQPQHF
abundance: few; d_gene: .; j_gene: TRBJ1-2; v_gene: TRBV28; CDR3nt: TGTGCCAGCATGGGTGTTTGGACAAACTATGGCTACACCTTC; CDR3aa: CASMGVWTNYGYTF
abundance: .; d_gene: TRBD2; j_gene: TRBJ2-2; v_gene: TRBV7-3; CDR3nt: TGTGCCAGCAGCCCACCGGGACTAGCGGGGGGGGCCGGGGAGCTGTTTTTT; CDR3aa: CASSPPGLAGGAGELFF
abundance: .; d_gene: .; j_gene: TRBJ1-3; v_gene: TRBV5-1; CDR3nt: TGCGCCAGCAGCCAGGCGGGAGCAAATGGAAACACCATATATTTT; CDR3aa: CASSQAGANGNTIYF
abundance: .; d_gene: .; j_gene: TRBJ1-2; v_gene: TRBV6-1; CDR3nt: TGTGCCAGCAGTGAAAGCCCTACAGTTATCTATGGCTACACCTTC; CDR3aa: CASSESPTVIYGYTF
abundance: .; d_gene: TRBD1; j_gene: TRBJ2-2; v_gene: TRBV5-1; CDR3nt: TGCGCCAGCAGCTCGGGGCAGGGGGCCCACGGGGAGCTGTTTTTT; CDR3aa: CASSSGQGAHGELFF
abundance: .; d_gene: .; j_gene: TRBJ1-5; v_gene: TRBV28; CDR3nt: TGTGCCAGCAGCCTCGGAACAGGGTCCCACAATCAGCCCCAGCATTTT; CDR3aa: CASSLGTGSHNQPQHF
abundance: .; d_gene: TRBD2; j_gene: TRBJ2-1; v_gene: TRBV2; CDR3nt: TGTGCCAGCAGATTACTGACTAGCGGGGCCTACAATGAGCAGTTCTTC; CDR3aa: CASRLLTSGAYNEQFF
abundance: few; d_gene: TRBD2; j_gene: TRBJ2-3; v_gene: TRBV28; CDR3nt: TGTGCCAGCAGTTTCTGGACTAGCGGGGCTCGAGAAGATACGCAGTATTTT; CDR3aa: CASSFWTSGAREDTQYF
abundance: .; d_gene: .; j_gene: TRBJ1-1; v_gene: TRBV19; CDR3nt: TGTGCCAGTAGTCCAGGGTTAAACACTGAAGCTTTCTTT; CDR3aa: CASSPGLNTEAFF
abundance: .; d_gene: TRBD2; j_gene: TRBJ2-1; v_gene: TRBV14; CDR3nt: TGTGCCAGCAGCCAACTCCCAGCGGGGGCCTACAATGAGCAGTTCTTC; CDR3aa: CASSQLPAGAYNEQFF
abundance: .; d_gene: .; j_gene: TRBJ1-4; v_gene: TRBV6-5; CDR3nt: TGTGCCAGCAGGACAGTAGGTGAAAAACTGTTTTTT; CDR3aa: CASRTVGEKLFF
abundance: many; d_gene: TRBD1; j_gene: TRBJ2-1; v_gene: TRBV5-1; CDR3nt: TGCGCCAGCAGCCCCCACAGGGGACATGAGCAGTTCTTC; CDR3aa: CASSPHRGHEQFF
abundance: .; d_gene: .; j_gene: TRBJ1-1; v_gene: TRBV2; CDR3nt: TGTGCCAGCAGTGCCGGGGGGTTAGACACTGAAGCTTTCTTT; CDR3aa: CASSAGGLDTEAFF
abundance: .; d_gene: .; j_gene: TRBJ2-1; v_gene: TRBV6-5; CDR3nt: TGTGCCAGCAGTTACGAGGGAATAAGCTCCTACAATGAGCAGTTCTTC; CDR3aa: CASSYEGISSYNEQFF
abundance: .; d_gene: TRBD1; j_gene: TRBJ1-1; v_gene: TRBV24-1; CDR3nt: TGTGCCACCAGTGATTCCACCTTGGGACAGCGTAGCACTGAAGCTTTCTTT; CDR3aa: CATSDSTLGQRSTEAFF
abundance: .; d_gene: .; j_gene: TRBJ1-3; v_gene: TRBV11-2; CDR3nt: TGTGCCAGCAGCTCCTGGACAGCCTCTGGAAACACCATATATTTT; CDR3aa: CASSSWTASGNTIYF
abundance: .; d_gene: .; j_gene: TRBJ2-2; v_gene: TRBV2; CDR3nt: TGTGCCAGCAACCCCTCCATGCGGGACTACACCGGGGAGCTGTTTTTT; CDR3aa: CASNPSMRDYTGELFF
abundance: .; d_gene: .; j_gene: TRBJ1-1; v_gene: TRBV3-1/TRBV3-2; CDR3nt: TGTGCCAGCAGCCAGATGGCGGGGTTTTACACTGAAGCTTTCTTT; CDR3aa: CASSQMAGFYTEAFF
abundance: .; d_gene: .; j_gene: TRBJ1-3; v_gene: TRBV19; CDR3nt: TGTGCCAGTAGTATTCCAGGGCCCTCTGGAAACACCATATATTTT; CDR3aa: CASSIPGPSGNTIYF
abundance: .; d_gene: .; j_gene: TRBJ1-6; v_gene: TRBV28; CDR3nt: TGTGCCAGCAGTTTTACGGTCTATAATTCACCCCTCCACTTT; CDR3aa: CASSFTVYNSPLHF
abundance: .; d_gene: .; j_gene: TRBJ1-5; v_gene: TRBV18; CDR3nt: TGTGCCAGCTCACCTTCCGTGACTGTTAGCAATCAGCCCCAGCATTTT; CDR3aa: CASSPSVTVSNQPQHF
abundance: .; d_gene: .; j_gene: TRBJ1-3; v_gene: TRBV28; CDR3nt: TGTGCCACTCGTCGGGGGGCCTCTGGAAACACCATATATTTT; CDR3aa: CATRRGASGNTIYF
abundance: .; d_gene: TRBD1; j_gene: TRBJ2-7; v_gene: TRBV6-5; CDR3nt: TGTGCCAGCAGTTCGTCGGACAGGGGACGCGAGCAGTACTTC; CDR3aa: CASSSSDRGREQYF
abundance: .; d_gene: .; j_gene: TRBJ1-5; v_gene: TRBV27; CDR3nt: TGTGCCAGCAGGCTTACAGTGAATCAGCCCCAGCATTTT; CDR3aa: CASRLTVNQPQHF
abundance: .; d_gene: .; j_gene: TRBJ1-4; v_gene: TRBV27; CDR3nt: TGTGCCAGCAGTTTACTGTGGGTACCGGACCCGGAGGATGAAAAACTGTTTTTT; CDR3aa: CASSLLWVPDPEDEKLFF
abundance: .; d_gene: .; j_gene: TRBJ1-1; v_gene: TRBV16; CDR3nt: TGTGCCAGCAGCCAAGCGGGGACTGAAGCTTTCTTT; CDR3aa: CASSQAGTEAFF
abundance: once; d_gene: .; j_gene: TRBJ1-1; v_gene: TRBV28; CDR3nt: TGTGCCTGCCACACTAGGAATACTGAAGCTTTCTTT; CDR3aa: CACHTRNTEAFF
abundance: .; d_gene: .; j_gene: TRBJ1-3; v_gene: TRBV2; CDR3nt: TGTGCCAGCACTATCGGGCCAGGGACTGGAAACACCATATATTTT; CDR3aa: CASTIGPGTGNTIYF
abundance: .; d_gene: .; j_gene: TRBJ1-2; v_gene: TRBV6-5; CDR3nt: TGTGCCAGCAGTTACCGCGAGGCGGCAGGGAAAGGCTACACCTTC; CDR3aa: CASSYREAAGKGYTF
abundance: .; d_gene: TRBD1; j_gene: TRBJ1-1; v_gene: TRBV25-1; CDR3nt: TGTGCCAGCAGTGCCGGGACAGGAGGCACTGAAGCTTTCTTT; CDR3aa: CASSAGTGGTEAFF
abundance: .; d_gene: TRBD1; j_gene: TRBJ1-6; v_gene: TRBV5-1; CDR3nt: TGCGCCAGCAGCTTGGAGGGACAGCCAAATTCACCCCTCCACTTT; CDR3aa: CASSLEGQPNSPLHF
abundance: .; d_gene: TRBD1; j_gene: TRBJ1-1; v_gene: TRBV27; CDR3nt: TGTGCCAGCAGCCCCCACACTGAGGGGGCGCGAGCTTTCTTT; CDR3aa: CASSPHTEGARAFF
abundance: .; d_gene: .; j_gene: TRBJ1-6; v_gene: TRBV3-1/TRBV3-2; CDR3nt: TGTGCCAGCAGCCAAGATCTGGAGAGCTCCTATAATTCACCCCTCCACTTT; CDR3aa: CASSQDLESSYNSPLHF